These T cell receptor beta chains were read from a single sample in a study of blood T cell repertoires in COVID-19. Produced via immunoSEQ multiplex PCR; TCRdb's table is partial and in-frame only. Of more than 140,000 clones listed, roughly 88% were seen once; the top ten hold over 1.5%. What was sequenced was peripheral blood. All receptors derive from a woman aged 55-69 years with acute or convalescent COVID-19. CDR3s leave out the opening cysteine and the closing phenylalanine or tryptophan.

j_gene | v_gene | CDR3aa
TRBJ1-2 | TRBV9 | ASSVDALGQGGYT
TRBJ1-1 | TRBV19 | ASSTQQNTEAF
TRBJ1-4 | TRBV11-2 | ASSLGGGNNEKLF
TRBJ1-3 | TRBV18 | ASSPQGDSSGNTIY
TRBJ1-1 | TRBV7-8 | ASSFLGQANTEAF
TRBJ1-1 | TRBV28 | ASSLSTVHTEAF
TRBJ2-1 | TRBV9 | ASSAGTSGGDNEQF
TRBJ2-7 | TRBV4-2 | ASSQQQADIYEQY
TRBJ1-2 | TRBV3-1/TRBV3-2 | ASSQVQGNYGYT
TRBJ2-1 | TRBV5-1 | ASSLDGRLNEQF
TRBJ2-3 | TRBV6-5 | ASTSGTTWDTQY
TRBJ2-7 | TRBV7-9 | ASTPNGQGAFHEQY
TRBJ1-1 | TRBV29-1 | SGRPGQGTEAF
TRBJ2-5 | TRBV30 | AWSVRETQY
TRBJ2-1 | TRBV28 | ASSLPTDSPSHNEQF
TRBJ1-3 | TRBV11-1 | ASSLDRGGNTIY
TRBJ2-1 | TRBV7-9 | ASSPSNEQF
TRBJ2-5 | TRBV2 | ASKTSLRVQETQY
TRBJ2-1 | TRBV2 | ASSEALRNGGAPF
TRBJ1-2 | TRBV5-1 | ASSERGNYGYT
TRBJ1-1 | TRBV14 | ASSRSEVPTEAF
TRBJ1-5 | TRBV7-2 | ASSFRSNQPQH
TRBJ1-2 | TRBV28 | ASSRGTGYGYT
TRBJ1-4 | TRBV30 | AWDGRFGKLF
TRBJ1-1 | TRBV6-4 | ASRRQGAGTEAF
TRBJ1-5 | TRBV6-6 | ASTPTGSGSNQPQH
TRBJ2-3 | TRBV11-1 | ASSESTGSDTQY
TRBJ2-1 | TRBV6-1 | ASKRAWGSYNEQF
TRBJ2-1 | TRBV4-3 | ASSQYLGRGDYNEQF
TRBJ2-7 | TRBV7-2 | ASSLGGLTYEQY
TRBJ2-7 | TRBV2 | ASSLRTESSYEQY
TRBJ1-6 | TRBV30 | AWSVAARIPLH
TRBJ1-2 | TRBV30 | AWERVSGYT
TRBJ2-7 | TRBV19 | ASSKGGRADYEQY
TRBJ2-3 | TRBV24-1 | ATSEADRASTDTQY
TRBJ2-1 | TRBV28 | ASSLGTSGVNEQF
TRBJ1-1 | TRBV4-1 | ASSGFRGSSGAF
TRBJ1-2 | TRBV4-3 | ASSQDIWDRGGYT
TRBJ2-6 | TRBV14 | ASSQALEYSGANVLT
TRBJ2-7 | TRBV7-9 | ASSPTASYEQY